The count of the clone carrying this TCR beta chain is one. The germline V and J ends were trimmed by 5 bases and 2 bases, with 10 bases remaining between them. Germline loops: CDR1 SGHAT, CDR2 FQDESV (reference sequence). This CDR3 region has 13 residues. TCRdb re-called the RT-PCR reads through MiXCR, storing one row per CDR3 protein. This sample has about 680,000 distinct CDR3 sequences; 14% occur once, and the top ten carry about 3.9%. The chain is built from TRBV11-1 and TRBJ2-7; D remains ambiguous. This receptor was obtained from a female donor in good health, serving as a healthy control. The sequencing input was memory CD4+ T cells from blood. The CDR3 loop is CASSPRSTYEQYF. For the CDR3, the DNA is TGTGCCAGCAGCCCGCGGTCAACCTACGAGCAGTACTTC.